These 17 T cell receptor beta chains were sequenced from one sample in a study of identical twins. TCRdb reanalysed the 5' RACE reads using MiXCR and keeps one entry per CDR3 protein. The sample has under 900,000 distinct CDR3 sequences, about 18% seen once. In addition, the sample was reused for a study of T cells expressing NK-cell markers.

The specimen was PBMCs. These receptors were obtained from a woman between 18 and 30 years old in good health.

This clonotype was counted a few times. The chain is built from TRBV29-1 and TRBJ2-1; 13 bases map to TRBD2. The CDR3 is 15 residues long. CDR1 and CDR2 from the germline V gene are SQVTM and ANQGSEA. Trimming at V came to 6 bases and at J to 7 bases, leaving 9 bases not matched to a gene. In nucleotides, the CDR3 is TGCAGCGTCAGAAGGACTAGCGGGAGTAGGAATGAGCAGTTCTTC. Encoded protein: CSVRRTSGSRNEQFF.

This clonotype was picked up a small number of times. The chain has TRBV6-2 or TRBV6-3 and TRBJ2-2; a possible D gene is TRBD1 (5 bases). There are 15 residues in the CDR3. Per germline, CDR1 MNHEY and CDR2 SVGEGT. V was pared by 5 bases and J by 2 bases, with 12 bases between. CDR3 sequence reads: CASSVARVNTGELFF. CDR3 coding DNA: TGTGCCAGCAGTGTAGCCAGGGTTAACACCGGGGAGCTGTTTTTT.

This clonotype showed up many times. This rearrangement joins TRBV27 to TRBJ1-5; weak D call: TRBD1 (5 bases). Germline values: CDR1 MNHEY, CDR2 SMNVEV (reference sequence). Trimming stripped 2 bases from V and 2 bases from J, with 7 bases between. The CDR3 runs to 14 residues. CDR3 region: CASSLTGRNQPQHF. The CDR3 DNA is TGTGCCAGCAGTTTAACAGGACGCAATCAGCCCCAGCATTTT.

This clonotype was detected only a few times. An end of the junction does not agree with germline; a read error may underlie this. V and J are TRBV20-1 and TRBJ2-1, with TRBD1 matching over 8 bases. Germline CDR1 reads DFQATT; CDR2 reads SNEGSKA (reference sequence). This CDR3 comprises 14 residues. In nucleotides, the CDR3 is TGCAGCGCTACCGGACAGGGAAGTTTGGGTGAGCAGTTCTTC. It is translated as CSATGQGSLGEQFF.

The chain uses TRBV7-9 and TRBJ2-7, with D uncertain. Germline V CDR1 and CDR2: SEHNR, FQNEAQ (reference sequence). Trimming removed 4 bases at V and 5 bases at J, with 12 bases between. This CDR3 has 13 residues. CDR3 residues: CASSSSERHEQYF. CDR3 sequence (DNA): TGTGCCAGCAGCTCCAGTGAGCGCCACGAGCAGTACTTC.

A few counts support this clonotype. The rearrangement links TRBV20-1 to TRBJ2-5; D remains unclear. The CDR3 length is 14 residues. V lost 0 bases, J lost 0 bases, and 8 bases lay in between. Germline values: CDR1 DFQATT, CDR2 SNEGSKA (reference sequence). The CDR3 region has the DNA TGCAGTGCTAGAGATCCGAAAGACCAAGAGACCCAGTACTTC. The encoded protein is CSARDPKDQETQYF.

The chain joins TRBV20-1 to TRBJ2-3; D is undetermined. CDR3 length: 15 amino acids. Germline loops: CDR1 DFQATT, CDR2 SNEGSKA (reference sequence). Trimming stripped 0 bases from V and 6 bases from J, with 16 bases between. The CDR3 reads CSARDDSAWVDTQYF. CDR3 DNA: TGCAGTGCTAGAGATGACTCGGCCTGGGTGGATACGCAGTATTTT.

The V gene is TRBV7-2, the J gene TRBJ2-5; TRBD1 aligns across 7 bases. V was pared by 6 bases and J by 6 bases, with 7 bases of the junction left unmatched. Germline V CDR1 and CDR2: SGHTA, FQGNSA. The CDR3 spans 13 residues. The CDR3 DNA sequence: TGTGCCAGCAGACCCGACAGGGCACAGACCCAGTACTTC. This encodes CASRPDRAQTQYF.

The chain has TRBV7-2 and TRBJ1-4, with D unclear. This CDR3 is built from 13 residues. V lost 5 bases to trimming and J lost 8 bases, with 12 bases between them. The germline V gene has CDR1 SGHTA and CDR2 FQGNSA. CDR3 sequence (DNA): TGTGCCAGCAGCCCCCGGGCCGCAGAAAAACTGTTTTTT. Its protein product is CASSPRAAEKLFF.

This clonotype occurred a few times. The V and J genes are TRBV29-1 and TRBJ2-3; possible D gene TRBD2, 5 bases. From germline, CDR1 is SQVTM and CDR2 ANQGSEA. Trimming took 5 bases from V and 5 from J, leaving 14 bases between them. The CDR3 consists of 13 residues. The CDR3 reads CSVPPGLLDTQYF. CDR3 coding DNA: TGCAGCGTTCCCCCTGGACTTTTAGATACGCAGTATTTT.

The genes are TRBV7-9 and TRBJ2-1, with TRBD2 matching over 8 bases. Germline CDR1 is SEHNR and CDR2 is FQNEAQ (reference sequence). The CDR3 covers 16 residues. J gave up 4 bases and V 6 bases, and 11 bases lay outside the gene matches. For the CDR3, the DNA is TGTGCCAGCAGGCCGGACGCCGGGACTAGATACAATGAGCAGTTCTTC. This sequence encodes CASRPDAGTRYNEQFF.

At least ten counts were recorded for this clonotype. This chain joins TRBV12-3 or TRBV12-4 and TRBJ1-3; no firm D call. V gave up 5 bases and J gave up 0 bases, with 8 bases separating them. The length of the CDR3 is 14 residues. The CDR3 here is CASSRHSSGNTIYF. Written as DNA, the CDR3 is TGTGCCAGCAGTAGGCACAGCTCTGGAAACACCATATATTTT.

The rearrangement links TRBV6-5 to TRBJ2-7; 8 positions agree with TRBD1. Germline trimming cut 3 bases from V and 2 bases from J; bases unmatched to any gene: 3. The CDR3 sequence is 14 residues long. Germline loops: CDR1 MNHEY, CDR2 SVGAGI. The CDR3 DNA follows: TGTGCCAGCAGTTATACGGACAGGGCCTACGAGCAGTACTTC. Translating it yields CASSYTDRAYEQYF.

This rearrangement joins TRBV3-1 to TRBJ2-1; 9 bases are shared with TRBD2. The CDR3 has 17 residues. Germline CDR1 LGHDT, CDR2 YNNKEL (reference sequence). Trimming removed 6 bases from V and 6 bases from J; junction bases left unmatched: 15. CDR3 in DNA: TGTGCCAGCAGTTTGACTAGGGGGACTAGCAAGGGCAATGAGCAGTTCTTC. It encodes CASSLTRGTSKGNEQFF.

In its sample, this clonotype was seen a few times. The genes are TRBV25-1 and TRBJ2-5; possible D gene TRBD2, 6 bases. Trimming cost V 6 bases and J 5 bases, with 16 bases left between them. The CDR3 totals 14 residues. Germline CDR1 is MGHDK and CDR2 is SYGVNS. The CDR3 spells CASRGDSAAETQYF. The DNA for the CDR3 is TGTGCCAGCAGGGGGGACTCAGCGGCGGAGACCCAGTACTTC.

The rearrangement links TRBV29-1 to TRBJ2-1, with D tentatively TRBD2 (5 bases). V lost 3 bases to trimming and J lost 7 bases, with 13 bases between them. The CDR3 sequence is 13 residues long. Germline CDR1 SQVTM, CDR2 ANQGSEA. The DNA of the CDR3 is TGCAGCGTTGACCTCCTGGCGGGTAATGAGCAGTTCTTC. Amino acids: CSVDLLAGNEQFF.

This clonotype was counted a single time. The V call is TRBV14, the J call TRBJ1-2; D gene unclear. Germline V gene lookup returns CDR1 SGHDN and CDR2 FVKESK. Trimming shortened V by 0 bases and J by 7 bases, and 9 bases separated the two germline ends. The CDR3 is made up of 13 amino acids. The CDR3 is CASSQDTAGGYTF. As DNA, the CDR3 is TGTGCCAGCAGCCAAGATACAGCCGGTGGCTACACCTTC.